A single sample is the source of the 21 T cell receptor beta chains below, sequenced in a study of T cell repertoires in cytomegalovirus infection (dated by TCRdb to about 2019). Per the publication, the treatment or condition label means: in vitro stimulation with specific CMV peptide epitopes to enrich CMV-specific T cells. Sequencing was performed on an Illumina HiSeq 1500. TCRdb passed the public sequencing reads through fastp at Q25 and MiXCR, retaining productive beta sequences. Merged by CDR3 protein, the rows form single entries marked with the most common genes and DNA. Present in this sample are roughly 46,000 distinct CDR3 sequences, around 18% of which were seen just once. The ten largest clones represent roughly 53% of the sample. For these TCRs, the target antigens are not known. The sample was CD8+ T cells from cultured PBMCs, taken from culture after CMV antigen stimulation. These receptors were collected from a human donor in good health (CMV status not recorded). Some clones in this sample may be carry-over from other donors' samples.

The table lists this clonotype with many counts. The J gene is TRBJ1-1, the V gene TRBV5-6, with TRBD1 matching 10 bases. V lost 4 bases to trimming and J lost 5 bases; unmatched junction nucleotides: 8. The germline V gene has CDR1 SGHDT and CDR2 YYEEEE. The CDR3 has 15 residues. The CDR3 spells CASSGGDRGGTEAFF. CDR3 DNA sequence: TGTGCCAGCAGCGGGGGGGACAGGGGAGGAACTGAAGCTTTCTTT.

This clonotype was detected ten times or more. This chain links TRBV12-3 or TRBV12-4 with TRBJ2-4, with 8 bases fitting TRBD1. The CDR3 length is 22 residues. V dropped 5 bases and J dropped 0; count of bases not matched to a gene: 24. The CDR3 nucleotides read TGTGCCAGCAGTCTCCGTTTGGTCTTCCGGATCCCGGACAGGGCAGCCAAAAACATTCAGTACTTC. This gives the protein CASSLRLVFRIPDRAAKNIQYF.

This chain links TRBV10-3 with TRBJ1-1, with 11 bases lining up with TRBD1. This CDR3 comprises 14 residues. V shed 7 bases, J shed 8 bases, and the junction held 9 bases outside the gene matches. CDR1 and CDR2 (germline): ENHRY, SYGVKD. The CDR3 region is CAITGGQGASEAFF. The CDR3 nucleotides are TGTGCCATCACCGGAGGACAGGGGGCATCCGAAGCTTTCTTT.

This clonotype has just a few counts. The CDR3, as DNA: TGTGCCAGCAGTTACTCCCACCCACCGCTCTACGAGCAGTACTTC. It is translated as CASSYSHPPLYEQYF. V is TRBV6-2 or TRBV6-3 and J is TRBJ2-7; D unclear. The V end was cut by 0 bases, the J end by 3 bases, with 12 bases between. The CDR3 is 15 residues long. The germline CDR1 and CDR2 sequences are MNHEY and SVGEGT.

CDR3 DNA: TGCGCCAGCAGCCAACCTGAGGGGACGGCTAATGAAAAACTGTTTTTT. Amino acid sequence: CASSQPEGTANEKLFF. The chain has TRBV5-1 and TRBJ1-4, with D maybe TRBD1 (5 bases). Trimming left V 4 bases short and J 3 bases short, with 16 bases between. CDR3 length: 16 amino acids. Germline CDR1 SGHRS, CDR2 YFSETQ.

This chain joins TRBV20-1 and TRBJ2-5; TRBD2 agrees at 9 bases. Germline V lookup: CDR1 DFQATT, CDR2 SNEGSKA (reference sequence). Trimming cost V 3 bases and J 5 bases; bases outside gene matches: 7. The CDR3 totals 14 residues. The CDR3 sequence is CSASRIAGVETQYF. In DNA form, the CDR3 reads TGCAGTGCTAGTCGAATAGCGGGGGTGGAGACCCAGTACTTC.

To note about this clonotype: A much larger clone differs from this one at a single base, so this may be a read error. The CDR3 ends on some other residue instead of the conserved phenylalanine or tryptophan, so this is likely a read error. The CDR3 sequence: CASSLEIGNGYTS. The CDR3 DNA reads TGTGCCAGCAGCTTAGAGATAGGGAATGGCTACACCTCC. The chain links TRBV7-9 to TRBJ1-2; D not certain. Germline loops: CDR1 SEHNR, CDR2 FQNEAQ (reference sequence). The ends were cut back, 1 base at V and 6 bases at J, with 9 bases in the middle. The CDR3 has 13 residues.

This sequence joins TRBV20-1 and TRBJ1-3, with a weak D call TRBD1 (5 bases). V gave up 5 bases and J gave up 0 bases, with 11 bases separating them. This CDR3 has 14 residues. Germline loops: CDR1 DFQATT, CDR2 SNEGSKA (reference sequence). The CDR3 DNA sequence: TGCAGTGCTGGGGGAGGTGGCTCTGGAAACACCATATATTTT. As protein: CSAGGGGSGNTIYF.

This clonotype was picked up a small number of times. The chain joins TRBV20-1 to TRBJ1-6, with 7 bases lining up with TRBD1. Germline CDR1 is DFQATT and CDR2 is SNEGSKA (reference sequence). V trimming: 0 bases; J trimming: 0 bases; junction bases outside the gene matches: 8. The CDR3 consists of 18 residues. The CDR3 here is CSARDSGGSGSYNSPLHF. The CDR3 DNA is TGCAGTGCTAGAGATTCAGGGGGATCGGGCTCCTATAATTCACCCCTCCACTTT.

This clonotype came up a few times. Mismatch with germline at one junction end may stem from a read error. The J gene is TRBJ2-7, the V gene TRBV13; TRBD1 might be the D (5 bases). The CDR3 has 13 amino acids. Germline CDR1 and CDR2: PRHDT and FYEKMQ (reference sequence). The DNA for the CDR3 is TGTGCCAGCAGCCTAGGGGAAAGGGACGAGCAGTACTTC. Amino acids: CASSLGERDEQYF.

This clonotype was found many times. This sequence joins TRBV7-9 and TRBJ2-5, with D unclear. V was pared by 1 base and J by 4 bases, with 10 bases between. Germline values: CDR1 SEHNR, CDR2 FQNEAQ (reference sequence). This CDR3 contains 14 residues. The DNA of the CDR3 is TGTGCCAGCAGCTTAGATTGGCAGCGAGAGACCCAGTACTTC. Protein: CASSLDWQRETQYF.

This clonotype was seen repeatedly, ten times or more. This sequence joins TRBV4-1 and TRBJ1-4, with 8 nucleotides matching TRBD1. V dropped 0 bases and J dropped 8; count of bases not matched to a gene: 8. CDR3 length: 16 residues. The germline V gene has CDR1 MGHRA and CDR2 YSYEKL. The CDR3 sequence: CASSQDQGAEGEKLFF. In DNA form, the CDR3 reads TGCGCCAGCAGCCAAGATCAGGGGGCAGAAGGAGAAAAACTGTTTTTT.

This clonotype has a handful of counts. The chain combines TRBV12-3 or TRBV12-4 with TRBJ1-2, with 11 positions matching TRBD1. The trim removed 3 bases at V and 4 bases at J, leaving 1 base unmatched. The CDR3 sequence is 14 residues long. In DNA form, the CDR3 reads TGTGCCAGCAGTTTCGGGACAGGGGGCTATGGCTACACCTTC. As protein: CASSFGTGGYGYTF.

This clonotype has at least ten counts. The gene calls are TRBV12-3 or TRBV12-4 and TRBJ2-3; 8 bases agree with TRBD2. J gave up 7 bases and V 2 bases, and 14 bases lay outside the gene matches. CDR3 length: 17 amino acids. Here the CDR3 reads CASSLSLRRGAVYTQYF. In DNA, the CDR3 is TGTGCCAGCAGTTTAAGCCTCAGGCGGGGGGCCGTTTATACGCAGTATTTT.

This clonotype was detected many times. This chain connects TRBV12-3 or TRBV12-4 to TRBJ1-4, with 8 bases aligning to TRBD1. Unmatched junction bases numbered 9, after V lost 6 bases and J lost 6 bases. The CDR3 has 15 amino acids. CDR3 DNA: TGTGCCAGCAGGGATAGGACAGGGACCCATGAAAAACTGTTTTTT. This gives the protein CASRDRTGTHEKLFF.

In this sample, this clonotype turned up a few times. This chain uses TRBV5-3 with TRBJ2-2, with 7 bases fitting TRBD1. TRBV5-3 is recorded as an ORF, its role being uncertain. The CDR3 covers 16 residues. V trimming: 8 bases; J trimming: 2 bases; junction bases outside the gene matches: 12. The CDR3 spells CASTPGDRVNTGELFF. CDR3 in DNA: TGTGCCAGCACCCCGGGCGACAGGGTAAACACCGGGGAGCTGTTTTTT.

Only a few counts were recorded for this clonotype. One end of the junction is discordant with germline, which a read error may explain. CDR3 sequence (DNA): TGTGCCAGCAGTAGTACCGGGACTCACGTTACTCTCTTC. It encodes CASSSTGTHVTLF. The rearrangement uses TRBV6-2 or TRBV6-3 and TRBJ2-5; maybe TRBD2 (6 bases). Germline CDR1 and CDR2: MNHEY and SVGEGT. The CDR3 loop spans 13 amino acids.

As concerns this clonotype: It may be a read error: a sequence one base away is much more abundant. The chain employs TRBV7-8 and TRBJ2-5; possibly TRBD1 for D (5 bases). The germline V gene encodes CDR1 SGHVS and CDR2 FQNEAQ. This CDR3 contains 14 residues. Trimming left V 5 bases short and J 2 bases short, with 12 bases between. The CDR3 reads CASSMNRLQETQYF. The CDR3 region has the DNA TGTGCCAGCAGCATGAACAGGCTTCAAGAGACCCAGTACTTC.

The genes are TRBV28 and TRBJ2-3, with D possibly matching TRBD2 (5 bases). Germline loops: CDR1 MDHEN, CDR2 SYDVKM. The CDR3 sequence is 14 residues long. Trimming removed 6 bases from V and 6 bases from J, with 16 bases in between. The CDR3 protein is CASSPEWAGDTQYF. The CDR3 DNA follows: TGTGCCAGCAGCCCGGAATGGGCGGGTGATACGCAGTATTTT.

This clonotype occurred many times. The chain employs TRBV12-3 or TRBV12-4 and TRBJ1-2; D is undetermined. CDR3 length: 12 amino acids. Trimming pared 7 bases from V and 14 bases from J, leaving 20 bases between. The CDR3 coding sequence is TGTGCCAGCACCGACTCGGACCGGCGCGGGACCTTC. This translates into CASTDSDRRGTF.

Notes on this clonotype: This could be a read error, since a much larger clone is one nucleotide away. The chain employs TRBV4-1 and TRBJ2-7, with a possible D match to TRBD1 (6 bases). Per the germline V gene, CDR1 is MGHRA and CDR2 is YSYEKL. CDR3 length equals 14 residues. Trimming removed 6 bases from V and 2 bases from J, with 14 bases in between. In DNA, the CDR3 is TGCGCCAGCAGTCCGGGACATCAACCCTACGAGCAGTACTTC. Translated: CASSPGHQPYEQYF.